These 6 T cell receptor beta chains originate from one sample sequenced in a study of identical twins (dated by TCRdb to the mid-2010s). Libraries were constructed by 5' RACE. Sequencing was performed on an Illumina HiSeq 2000. In TCRdb, the public reads were trimmed at Q25 with fastp and aligned with MiXCR, with productive beta chains retained. All rows with the same CDR3 protein become a single entry with the most common DNA and genes. The sample contains 1.5 million to 2 million distinct CDR3 sequences, roughly a third of them found a single time. Of the sample, about 0.3% is held by the ten largest clones. The specimen sequenced was cord blood. The receptors here all came from a newborn girl in good health.

This clonotype turned up a few times. The chain has TRBV3-1 and TRBJ2-4; 12 bases match TRBD1. In germline, CDR1 is LGHDT, CDR2 YNNKEL (reference sequence). V shed 1 base, J shed 8 bases, and the junction held 3 bases outside the gene matches. The CDR3 runs to 15 residues. CDR3 bases: TGTGCCAGCAGCCAAGCTGGGACAGGGGGCGACATTCAGTACTTC. Translation gives CASSQAGTGGDIQYF.

This chain uses TRBV27 with TRBJ2-7, with 8 nucleotides matching TRBD2. The germline V gene encodes CDR1 MNHEY and CDR2 SMNVEV (reference sequence). The CDR3 length is 20 residues. V lost 2 bases to trimming and J lost 5 bases; unmatched junction nucleotides: 23. CDR3 DNA: TGTGCCAGCAGTTTAAACCCCCTTCTTCGCGGGAGGTGGGGACGGAACGAGCAGTACTTC. This gives the protein CASSLNPLLRGRWGRNEQYF.

In this sample, this clonotype turned up a few times. The chain has TRBV10-3 and TRBJ2-3; D unresolved. Germline V gives CDR1 ENHRY, CDR2 SYGVKD. The V end was cut by 0 bases, the J end by 8 bases, with 15 bases between. The CDR3 spans 15 residues. For the CDR3, the DNA is TGTGCCATCAGTGAGTCCCAGTCTAGTTTGGGTACGCAGTATTTT. Translated, it gives CAISESQSSLGTQYF.

The chain couples TRBV28 to TRBJ1-5; D gene ambiguous. The CDR3 is 14 residues long. Per the germline V gene, CDR1 is MDHEN and CDR2 is SYDVKM. V lost 2 bases and J 7 bases, leaving 12 bases between the germline ends. CDR3 bases: TGTGCCAGCAGTTTAATAAGGGCTCGACAGCCCCAGCATTTT. Amino acids: CASSLIRARQPQHF. Full variable domain (remainder filled in from reference TRBV28 and TRBJ1-5): DVKVTQSSRYLVKRTGEKVFLECVQDMDHENMFWYRQDPGLGLRLIYFSYDVKMKEKGDIPEGYSVSREKKERFSLILESASTNQTSMYLCASSLIRARQPQHFGDGTRLSIL.

The CDR3 DNA sequence: TGTGCCAGCAGTCCGAGCGGACGGGGGCGAACTTCCTACGAGCAGTACTTC. Protein sequence: CASSPSGRGRTSYEQYF. V is TRBV6-1 and J is TRBJ2-7; possibly TRBD1 or TRBD2 for D (6 bases each). V lost 5 bases and J lost 1, with 21 bases in between. This CDR3 has 17 amino acids. Germline CDR1 reads MNHNS; CDR2 reads SASEGT.

This clonotype was recorded a few times. The rearrangement uses TRBV12-3 or TRBV12-4 and TRBJ1-2; D gene ambiguous. The CDR3 contains 13 residues. The ends were cut back, 4 bases at V and 7 bases at J, with 13 bases in the middle. This CDR3 is CASSWGRAGGYTF. DNA of the CDR3: TGTGCCAGCAGTTGGGGTCGGGCCGGTGGCTACACCTTC.